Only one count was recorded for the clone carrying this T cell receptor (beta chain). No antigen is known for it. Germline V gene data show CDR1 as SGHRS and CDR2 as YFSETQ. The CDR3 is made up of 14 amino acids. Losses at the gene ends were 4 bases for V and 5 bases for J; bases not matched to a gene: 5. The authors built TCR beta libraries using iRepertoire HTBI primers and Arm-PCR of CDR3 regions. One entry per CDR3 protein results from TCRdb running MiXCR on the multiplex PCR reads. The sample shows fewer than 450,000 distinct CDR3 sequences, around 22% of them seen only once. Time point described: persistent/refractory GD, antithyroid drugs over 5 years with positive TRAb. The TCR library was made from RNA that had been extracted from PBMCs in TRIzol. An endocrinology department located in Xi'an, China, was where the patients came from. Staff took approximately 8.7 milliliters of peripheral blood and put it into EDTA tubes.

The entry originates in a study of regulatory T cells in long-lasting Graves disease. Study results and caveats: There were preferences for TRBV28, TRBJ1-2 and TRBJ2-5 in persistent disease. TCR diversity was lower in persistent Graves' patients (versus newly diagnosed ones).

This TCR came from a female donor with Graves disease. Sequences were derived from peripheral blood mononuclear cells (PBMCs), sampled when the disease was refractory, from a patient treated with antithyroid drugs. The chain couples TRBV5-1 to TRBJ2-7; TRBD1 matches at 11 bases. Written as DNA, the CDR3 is TGCGCCAGCAGCGTCGGACAGGGGGCACACGAGCAGTACTTC. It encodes CASSVGQGAHEQYF.